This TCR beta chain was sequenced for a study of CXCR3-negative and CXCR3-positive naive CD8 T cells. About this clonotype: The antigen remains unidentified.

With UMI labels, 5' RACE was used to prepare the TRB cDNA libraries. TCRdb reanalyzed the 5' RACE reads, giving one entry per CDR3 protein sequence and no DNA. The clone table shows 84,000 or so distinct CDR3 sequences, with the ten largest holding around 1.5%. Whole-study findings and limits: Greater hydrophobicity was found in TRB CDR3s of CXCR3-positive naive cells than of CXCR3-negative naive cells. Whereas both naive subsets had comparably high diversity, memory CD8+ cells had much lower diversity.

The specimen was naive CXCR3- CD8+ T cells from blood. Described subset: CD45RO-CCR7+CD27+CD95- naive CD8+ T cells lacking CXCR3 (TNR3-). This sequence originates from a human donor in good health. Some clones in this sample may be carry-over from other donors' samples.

The chain's CDR3 is CSVEDRLAGPYNEQFF. This chain uses TRBV29-1 with TRBJ2-1; TCRdb lists TRBD2, though no DNA is available to test this call. Germline loops: CDR1 SQVTM, CDR2 ANQGSEA. CDR3 size: 16 residues.